The source of this T cell receptor beta chain is a study of tumor-infiltrating T cells and Merkel cell polyomavirus (dated by TCRdb to about 2017). Context from the whole study: The study examined CD8+ T cells specific for the Merkel cell polyomavirus KLL epitope in Merkel cell carcinoma patients. Patients came in at different disease stages and had a median follow-up of 2.7 years, ranging from roughly 1.1 to 6.0 years. Patients received varied, non-standardized therapies including chemotherapy, radiation and immunotherapies. TRB sequencing covered KLL-tetramer-sorted cells from blood or tumor-infiltrating lymphocytes in 15 or so samples, plus 12 matched whole-tumor samples. Most whole-tumor samples were roughly 24-micron curls cut from formalin-fixed, paraffin-embedded tissue blocks. In the whole study, one tumor sample was a frozen nodal tumor digest, and another tumor sample was a flash-frozen core biopsy of a metastasis.

Library creation used the immunoSEQ multiplex PCR assay. Genomic DNA extraction, TRB sequencing and normalization were carried out by Adaptive Biotechnologies (Seattle, WA). Per the authors' processing: To compute clonality, the Shannon entropy of productive TRB sequences was normalized by log2 of unique productive sequences and then subtracted from one. To identify KLL-specific clonotypes in tumors, TCRbeta CDR3 amino acid sequences were matched against the sequences from the tetramer-sorted sample of each patient. TCRdb re-hosts the immuneACCESS table, in-frame sequences only. Its copies lack some clones; in the studies checked, an unresolved V gene accounts for under half of them, and the cause for the rest is not known. The DNA was the basis for D and trimming; V, J and clone size are from that table. The sample records about 860 clones, roughly 91% of which are singletons. In total, the top ten clones hold around an eighth of the sample.

All patients' tumors stained robustly positive for Merkel cell polyomavirus Large T antigen by immunohistochemistry. The study included around 11 Merkel cell carcinoma patients whose blood and/or cultured TIL contained robust KLL-tetramer+ populations exceeding 0.04% of CD8+ T cells. All patients were identified as Caucasian, and a median age of roughly 59 years (range about 50 to 85 years) was recorded. Lymph node tumors were analyzed for patients with unknown primaries who presented with nodal disease, or when there was not enough primary tissue. CDR1 and CDR2 are read off the germline V gene as SGHVS and FNYEAQ. The cysteine opens and the phenylalanine closes a CDR3 of 14 amino acids. Just CDR3 DNA is preserved here, 42 bases in frame from base 1. V is cut by 4 bases and J by 1 base, and the space between the germline ends is 11 bases. As concerns this clone: Its antigen is unknown. Per-nucleotide qualities are absent, and no much larger clonotype sits a single base away.

The full study reports these points: A higher intratumoral fraction of KLL-specific T cells (roughly 1.8-20% versus 0-0.14%) was associated with significantly improved MCC-specific survival. The small sample size of the study (n of about twelve patients) is a limitation. A significant MCC-specific survival advantage (P = 0.0051) was associated with tumors having more unique KLL-specific clonotypes (roughly 5-110 vs 0-3). KLL-specific TRB repertoires were diverse and largely private, with only one public clonotype among some 400 unique sequences, shared by two patients. Because only a single viral epitope was studied, T cells directed against other Merkel cell polyomavirus epitopes were not captured.

This TCR came from a woman aged 70-85 years with Merkel cell carcinoma. Sequenced sample: lymph node tissue. The chain links TRBV7-6 with TRBJ2-7; the D segment could be TRBD2, given 7 matching bases. For the CDR3, the sequence is CASSWGGNSYEQYF. The sequenced DNA: TGTGCCAGCAGCTGGGGGGGCAATTCCTACGAGCAGTACTTC.